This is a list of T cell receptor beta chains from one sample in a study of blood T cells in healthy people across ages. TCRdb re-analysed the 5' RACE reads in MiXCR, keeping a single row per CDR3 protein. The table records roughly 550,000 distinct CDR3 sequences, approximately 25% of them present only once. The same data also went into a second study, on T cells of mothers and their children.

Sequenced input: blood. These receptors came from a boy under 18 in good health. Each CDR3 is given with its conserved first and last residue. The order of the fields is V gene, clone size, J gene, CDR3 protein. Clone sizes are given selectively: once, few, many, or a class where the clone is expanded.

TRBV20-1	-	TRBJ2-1	CSARSYTNEQFF
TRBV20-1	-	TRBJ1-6	CSAQPGTEGEFGSSPLHF
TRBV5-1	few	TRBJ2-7	CASSPGWLREGVYEQYF
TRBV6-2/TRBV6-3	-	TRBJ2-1	CASSTSNYRNEQFF
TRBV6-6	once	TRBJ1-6	CASRMTGGRNSPLHF
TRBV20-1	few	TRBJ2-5	CSARAPGPRRETQYF
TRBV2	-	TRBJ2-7	CASSERDYEQYF
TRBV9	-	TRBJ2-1	CASSGSGLSYNEQFF
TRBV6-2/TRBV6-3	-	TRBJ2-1	CASSRGGPYNEQFF
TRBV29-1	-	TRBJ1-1	CSVGTAEAFF